Each of the 9 T cell receptor beta chains below was sequenced from the same sample in a study of beta chain features in type 1 diabetes (dated by TCRdb to about 2018). What the study reported, not specific to this receptor: In all four CD4+ subsets, TCRB CDR3 length was moderately but significantly shorter in type 1 diabetes patients.

The library was generated by the immunoSEQ multiplex PCR assay. All of the isolated RNA was reverse transcribed with the High Capacity cDNA Reverse Transcription Kit, so expressed TCRB transcripts were sequenced. The immuneACCESS repertoire file appears here via TCRdb, limited to in-frame rearrangements. These files lack a portion of the clones; in checked studies, under half of the deficit traces to unresolved V genes, and the cause of the others is not known. Counted in this sample were around 600,000 clones; about an eighth of them appeared once. Roughly 0.11% of the sample rests with the top ten. Their recognized antigens are unknown. The sample taken for sequencing was naive CD4+ T cells from blood. This sample's cell subset or site label indicates: true naive CD4+ T cells. These receptors all stem from a man aged 25-40 years with type 1 diabetes.

The V gene is TRBV7-3, the J gene TRBJ1-1; D possibly corresponds to TRBD1 (6 bases). The CDR3 runs to 14 residues. Between the trimmed V and J ends, which lost 5 bases and 0 bases, there was a span of 10 bases. Germline V gives CDR1 SGHTA, CDR2 FQGTGA. CDR3 coding DNA: TGTGCCAGCAGCCGGCAGGGGATGAACACTGAAGCTTTCTTT. Its protein is CASSRQGMNTEAFF.

The chain couples TRBV18 to TRBJ2-7; TRBD2 matches 14 bases. The CDR3 totals 17 residues. Germline V CDR1 and CDR2: KGHSH, LQKENI. V lost 3 bases and J lost 0; bases outside the gene matches: 4. CDR3 sequence: CASSPGLAGALSYEQYF. The CDR3 DNA reads as TGTGCCAGCTCACCGGGACTAGCGGGGGCTCTCTCCTACGAGCAGTACTTC.

This clone was found a few times. V gene TRBV7-9 combines with J gene TRBJ2-6; TRBD1 aligns across 12 bases. Trimming took 7 bases from V and 3 from J; bases not matched to a gene: 7. There are 17 residues in the CDR3. Per the germline V gene, CDR1 is SEHNR and CDR2 is FQNEAQ (reference sequence). The CDR3 nucleotides read TGTGCCAGCAACCCGGGACAGGGGGCAGGTGGGGCCAACGTCCTGACTTTC. This encodes CASNPGQGAGGANVLTF.

A few counts support this clone. This chain connects TRBV25-1 to TRBJ1-6; D is unclear. V was trimmed by 1 base and J by 5 bases, leaving 9 bases between them. Looked up from germline, CDR1 is MGHDK and CDR2 is SYGVNS. CDR3 length: 15 amino acids. CDR3 sequence (DNA): TGTGCCAGCAGTGAATTAGGGAAGGATAATTCACCCCTCCACTTT. It specifies CASSELGKDNSPLHF.

This clone has just a few counts. This chain joins TRBV7-2 and TRBJ1-5; D is possibly TRBD1 (6 bases). The CDR3 is 14 amino acids. Germline lookup yields CDR1 SGHTA and CDR2 FQGNSA. Trimming removed 5 bases at V and 1 base at J, with 9 bases between. Here the CDR3 DNA reads TGTGCCAGCAGCCCCGACAGGAGCAATCAGCCCCAGCATTTT. Translation: CASSPDRSNQPQHF.

The genes are TRBV28 and TRBJ2-2, with 7 bases aligning to TRBD2. The CDR3 totals 14 residues. V lost 11 bases to trimming and J lost 4 bases; unmatched junction nucleotides: 10. CDR1 and CDR2 (germline): MDHEN, SYDVKM. CDR3 residues: CASGGGVGTGELFF. CDR3 nucleotides: TGTGCCTCCGGTGGGGGGGTTGGCACCGGGGAGCTGTTTTTT.

Only a few counts were recorded for this clone. The V call is TRBV9, the J call TRBJ1-3; no firm D call. Looked up from germline, CDR1 is SGDLS and CDR2 is YYNGEE. V lost 3 bases to trimming and J lost 4 bases, with 8 bases between them. The CDR3 contains 13 residues. Written as DNA, the CDR3 is TGTGCCAGCAGCGGTCGAGGGGGAAACACCATATATTTT. Protein: CASSGRGGNTIYF.

This clone was seen more than once but under ten times. The CDR3 protein is CAIGWVYGYTF. CDR3 coding DNA: TGTGCCATCGGGTGGGTCTATGGCTACACCTTC. The chain links TRBV10-3 to TRBJ1-2; no clear D gene. Deletions cut 8 bases from V and 4 bases from J, with 8 bases between. CDR1 ENHRY and CDR2 SYGVKD come from the germline V gene. This CDR3 region has 11 residues.

Remarks on this clone: The sample has other DNA sequences that encode this CDR3 too. The CDR3 spells CASSPPGAYEQYF. The DNA for the CDR3 is TGTGCCAGCAGCCCACCGGGTGCCTACGAGCAGTACTTC. The chain combines TRBV7-2 with TRBJ2-7; D unclear. Germline V gives CDR1 SGHTA, CDR2 FQGNSA. The CDR3 has 13 amino acids. V was clipped by 5 bases and J by 2 bases, with 10 bases between them.